Each of the 13 T cell receptor beta chains below was sequenced from the same sample in a study of post-analysis software for immune sequencing data (dated by TCRdb to the mid-2010s). No antigens are known for them. The receptor library was made with PCR. For sequencing, an Illumina HiSeq 2500 was employed. To reduce PCR and sequencing biases, unique molecular identifiers were built into the TCR beta cDNA libraries. TCRdb trimmed public reads at Q25 via fastp, called clones via MiXCR and kept in-frame beta chains. Rows with a matching CDR3 protein are joined into one entry that keeps the most common DNA and genes. The sample table shows about 260,000 distinct CDR3 sequences, and 30% to 45% are seen once. The ten most abundant clones make up around 5.2% of the sample. The research as a whole found: Patients showed significantly higher frequencies than controls for 4 or 5 TRBV segments, among them TRBV5-6, TRBV5-1 and TRBV20-1.

What was sequenced was blood. The source is a girl aged 10-17 years with multiple sclerosis.

This clonotype was counted at least ten times. The chain joins TRBV20-1 to TRBJ2-5, with 8 nucleotides matching TRBD2. Looked up from germline, CDR1 is DFQATT and CDR2 is SNEGSKA (reference sequence). The CDR3 contains 15 residues. V gave up 2 bases and J gave up 0 bases; unmatched junction bases: 5. CDR3 loop: CSARTGGAYQETQYF. In nucleotides, the CDR3 is TGCAGTGCTAGAACCGGGGGGGCGTACCAAGAGACCCAGTACTTC.

About this clonotype itself: At one boundary the junction diverges from the germline segment, which might be a read error. The chain is built from TRBV12-3 or TRBV12-4 and TRBJ2-5, with TRBD1 as a possible D gene (5 bases). The CDR3 totals 15 residues. The CDR3 spells CATSDLRAGSETQYF. The CDR3, as DNA: TGTGCCACCAGTGATTTGCGTGCAGGGTCGGAGACCCAGTACTTC.

The CDR3 sequence: CATSFREATNEKLFF. CDR3 sequence (DNA): TGTGCCACCAGCTTTCGGGAAGCAACTAATGAAAAACTGTTTTTT. This chain connects TRBV15 to TRBJ1-4, with D unclear. The germline gives CDR1 LNHNV, CDR2 YYDKDF (reference sequence). Trimming left V 5 bases short and J 0 bases short, with 10 bases between. The CDR3 totals 15 residues.

On this clonotype: Possible read error: a much larger clone is one base away. V usage is TRBV24-1 and J usage is TRBJ2-3, with D perhaps TRBD1 (5 bases). Germline loops: CDR1 KGHDR, CDR2 SFDVKD. The CDR3 extends over 17 amino acids. This chain's CDR3 is CATSDGLGESVTDTRYF. The CDR3 nucleotides read TGTGCCACCAGTGACGGCCTTGGAGAGAGCGTGACAGATACGCGGTATTTT.

The J gene is TRBJ1-1, the V gene TRBV11-1; no definite D call. The CDR3 is 15 amino acids. CDR1 is SGHAT and CDR2 is FQDESV in the germline V gene (reference sequence). V dropped 2 bases and J dropped 3 bases, with 13 bases sitting between them. Here the CDR3 reads CASSLSEGGDTEAFF. The CDR3 DNA sequence: TGTGCCAGCAGCTTATCCGAGGGCGGGGACACTGAAGCTTTCTTT.

Comments on this clonotype: A much more abundant neighbour one base away suggests this may be a read error. The chain combines TRBV5-8 with TRBJ1-2; tentatively, D is TRBD1 (5 bases). Germline lookup yields CDR1 SGHTS and CDR2 YDEGEE. The CDR3 totals 15 residues. The CDR3 protein is CASNLGPTANYGYTF. CDR3 DNA: TGTGCCAGCAACTTGGGACCGACCGCTAACTATGGCTACACCTTC.

V usage is TRBV20-1 and J usage is TRBJ2-3, with TRBD2 matching over 9 bases. V dropped 1 base and J dropped 4; count of bases not matched to a gene: 21. The germline V gene has CDR1 DFQATT and CDR2 SNEGSKA (reference sequence). The length of the CDR3 is 20 residues. The CDR3 loop reads CSARGLRGGIAGERSDTQYF. The CDR3 coding sequence is TGCAGTGCTAGAGGCCTCCGTGGTGGAATAGCGGGAGAACGTTCAGATACGCAGTATTTT.

This clonotype was detected many times. The chain links TRBV7-3 to TRBJ2-1; tentative D call: TRBD2 (6 bases). Germline CDR1 SGHTA, CDR2 FQGTGA. This CDR3 has 13 amino acids. V was trimmed by 3 bases and J by 10 bases, leaving 13 bases between them. The CDR3 is CASSLGTSQEQFF. In nucleotides, the CDR3 is TGTGCCAGCAGCTTGGGGACTTCCCAGGAGCAGTTCTTC.

The chain links TRBV19 to TRBJ1-5; D remains ambiguous. The CDR3 spans 12 residues. CDR1 and CDR2 (germline): LNHDA, SQIVND (reference sequence). The V and J ends lost 7 bases and 4 bases respectively, with 8 bases between them. In DNA form, the CDR3 reads TGTGCCAGTAAGAAGGAGAATCAGCCCCAGCATTTT. Its translation: CASKKENQPQHF.

A note on this clonotype: This may be a read error, as it is one base from a much larger clone. V gene TRBV10-3 combines with J gene TRBJ1-6, with a possible D match to TRBD1 (6 bases). Germline lookup yields CDR1 ENHRY and CDR2 SYGVKD. The CDR3 is 15 amino acids. Between the trimmed V and J ends, which lost 6 bases and 6 bases, there was a span of 15 bases. The CDR3 region is CAISGTRDLNSPLHF. As DNA, the CDR3 is TGTGCCATCAGCGGGACAAGGGACCTTAATTCACCCCTCCACTTT.

The V gene is TRBV3-1, the J gene TRBJ2-5; D is unresolved. Germline values: CDR1 LGHDT, CDR2 YNNKEL (reference sequence). The germline V and J ends were trimmed by 0 bases and 1 base, with 15 bases remaining between them. The CDR3 loop spans 17 amino acids. The CDR3 loop reads CASSQDFGVASQETQYF. CDR3 DNA: TGTGCCAGCAGCCAAGATTTCGGTGTGGCTAGCCAAGAGACCCAGTACTTC.

This clonotype has only a few counts. This may be a read error, as it is one base from a much larger clone. V is TRBV6-1 and J is TRBJ2-5, with 8 positions matching TRBD1. The germline V gene encodes CDR1 MNHNS and CDR2 SASEGT. Unmatched junction bases numbered 7, after V lost 5 bases and J lost 11 bases. This CDR3 has 12 residues. As DNA, the CDR3 is TGTGCCAGCAGTCCACAGGGGGGTGAGCAGTACTTC. Residues: CASSPQGGEQYF.

This clonotype was seen more than once but under ten times. Being one base from a much bigger clone, this may be a read error. The chain links TRBV29-1 to TRBJ2-1; the D gene is possibly TRBD1 (6 bases). Trimming removed 7 bases from V and 8 bases from J, with 27 bases in between. Germline CDR1 and CDR2: SQVTM and ANQGSEA. The CDR3 has 16 residues. The CDR3, as DNA: TGCAGCGGGGTTCCCGGGACAAACCGTATGAGCGATGAGCAGTTCTTC. Encoded protein: CSGVPGTNRMSDEQFF.